This T cell receptor beta chain was sequenced in a study of shared clonotypes between healthy human individuals. Some clones are missing from TCRdb's copy, which holds only in-frame ones; the method was immunoSEQ multiplex PCR. The repertoire holds some 530,000 clones, around 80% seen once, with more than 10% in the top ten. The sequence derives from a middle-aged woman in good health. Some clones in this sample may be carry-over from other donors' samples. The material sequenced was PBMCs.

The CDR3 nucleotides read TGTGCCAGCAGTGGGACACGGGGTAGGGATGGCTACACCTTC. This encodes CASSGTRGRDGYTF. The chain links TRBV2 to TRBJ1-2; D is possibly TRBD1 (5 bases). V was trimmed by 4 bases and J by 6 bases, leaving 15 bases between them. Germline V CDR1 and CDR2: SNHLY, FYNNEI. The CDR3 covers 14 residues.